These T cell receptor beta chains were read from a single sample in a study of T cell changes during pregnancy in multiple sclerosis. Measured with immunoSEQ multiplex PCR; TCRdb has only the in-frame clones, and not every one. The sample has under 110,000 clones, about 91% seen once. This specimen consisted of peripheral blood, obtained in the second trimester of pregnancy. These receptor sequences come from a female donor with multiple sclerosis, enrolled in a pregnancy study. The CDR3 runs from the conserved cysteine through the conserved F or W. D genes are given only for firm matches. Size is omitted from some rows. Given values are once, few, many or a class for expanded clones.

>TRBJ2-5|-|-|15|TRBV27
TGTGCCAGTTCATCGGGGGGCAGGGGTCAAGAGACCCAGTACTTC
CASSSGGRGQETQYF
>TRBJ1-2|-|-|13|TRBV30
TGTGCCTGGAGTACAGGGAGAGGCTCCGGCTACACCTTC
CAWSTGRGSGYTF
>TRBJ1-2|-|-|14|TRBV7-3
TGTGCCAGCAGCCCACCCGGTCGAAGATCTGGCTACACCTTC
CASSPPGRRSGYTF
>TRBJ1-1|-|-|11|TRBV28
TGTGCCAGCAGTCCCAGGGCTGAAGCTTTCTTT
CASSPRAEAFF
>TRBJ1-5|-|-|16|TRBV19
TGTGCCAGTAAAGTCCAGCAGGGAATAAGCAATCAGCCCCAGCATTTT
CASKVQQGISNQPQHF
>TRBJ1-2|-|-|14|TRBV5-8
TGTGCCAGCAGCCCTCAGGTATTGAACTATGGCTACACCTTC
CASSPQVLNYGYTF
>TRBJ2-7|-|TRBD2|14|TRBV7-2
TGTGCCAGCAGCCTCCCCGGCGGGAGTGGCGAGCAGTACTTC
CASSLPGGSGEQYF
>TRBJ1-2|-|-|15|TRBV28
TGTGCCAGCAGTGTACCTATGGGCCTCTACTATGGCTACACCTTC
CASSVPMGLYYGYTF
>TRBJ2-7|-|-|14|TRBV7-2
TGTGCCAGCAGCTTTTGCGGTGACTCCTACGAGCAGTACTTC
CASSFCGDSYEQYF
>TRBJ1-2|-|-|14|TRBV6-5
TGTGCCAGCAACGAGGACAGCCGTCCCTATGGCTACACCTTC
CASNEDSRPYGYTF
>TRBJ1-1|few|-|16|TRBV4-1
TGCGCCAGCAGCCAACCAGGGATAGGGTGGGACACTGAAGCTTTCTTT
CASSQPGIGWDTEAFF
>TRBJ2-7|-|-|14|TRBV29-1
TGCAGCGTTGAGGTTTTTGGTAGCTCCTACGAGCAGTACTTC
CSVEVFGSSYEQYF
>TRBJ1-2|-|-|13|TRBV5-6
TGTGCCAGCAGCCTCGCAGGGCTCTATGGCTACACCTTC
CASSLAGLYGYTF
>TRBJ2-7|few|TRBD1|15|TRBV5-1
TGCGCCAGCAGCTTCTCGGGACAGCCAGACTACGAGCAGTACTTC
CASSFSGQPDYEQYF
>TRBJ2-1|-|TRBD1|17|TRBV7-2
TGTGCCAGCAGCCGCACCTCCGGGACAGGGGGTGACAATGAGCAGTTCTTC
CASSRTSGTGGDNEQFF
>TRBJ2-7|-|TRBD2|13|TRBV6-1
TGTGCCGCGCGGAGCGGGGCCACCTACGAGCAGTACTTC
CAARSGATYEQYF
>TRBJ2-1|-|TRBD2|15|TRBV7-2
TGTGCCAGCAGTACCGGGACTAGCGCATACAATGAGCAGTTCTTC
CASSTGTSAYNEQFF
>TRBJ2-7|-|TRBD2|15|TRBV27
TGTGCCAGCGGCGACGGGGGGGCCCTCCGGTACGAGCAGTACTTC
CASGDGGALRYEQYF
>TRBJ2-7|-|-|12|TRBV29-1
TGCAGCGTTGGAATGACAGTCTACGAGCAGTACTTC
CSVGMTVYEQYF
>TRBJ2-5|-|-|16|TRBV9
TGTGCCAGCAGCGTAGGGTGGGGGGAGGCCCAAGAGACCCAGTACTTC
CASSVGWGEAQETQYF
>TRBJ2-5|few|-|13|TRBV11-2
TGTGCCAGCAGCCCACTAGCTAAAGAGACCCAGTACTTC
CASSPLAKETQYF
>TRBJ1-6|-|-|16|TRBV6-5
TGTGCCAGCAGTTACTCCCGGGGGAGGGGGGGTTCACCCCTCCACTTT
CASSYSRGRGGSPLHF
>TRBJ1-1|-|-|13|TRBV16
TGTGCCAGCAGCCAATTAGGGAGCGCTGAAGCTTTCTTT
CASSQLGSAEAFF
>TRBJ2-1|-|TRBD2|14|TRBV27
TGTGCCAGCAAACGGACTAGCCTCTACAATGAGCAGTTCTTC
CASKRTSLYNEQFF
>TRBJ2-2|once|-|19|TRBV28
TGTGCCAGCAGTTTATCCTCGCTTTTTTCCAGGGCGAACACCGGGGAGCTGTTTTTT
CASSLSSLFSRANTGELFF
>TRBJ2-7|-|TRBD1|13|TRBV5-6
TGTGCCAGCAGCTTGACAGGGGCCGGCGAGCAGTACTTC
CASSLTGAGEQYF
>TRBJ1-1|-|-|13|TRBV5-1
TGCGCCAGCAGCGGAGGCCTGAACACTGAAGCTTTCTTT
CASSGGLNTEAFF
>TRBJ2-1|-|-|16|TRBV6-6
TGTGCCAGCAGTCCTCTAACCATTACTTTGGTCAATGAGCAGTTCTTC
CASSPLTITLVNEQFF
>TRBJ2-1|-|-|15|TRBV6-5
TGTGCCAGCAGTTACTCGAACGGGGTCTACAATGAGCAGTTCTTC
CASSYSNGVYNEQFF
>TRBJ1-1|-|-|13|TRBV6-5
TGTGCCAGCAGTTGGCACCAGAACACTGAAGCTTTCTTT
CASSWHQNTEAFF
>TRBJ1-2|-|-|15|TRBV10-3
TGTGCCACGAGACAAGGACTCGAAGCTAACTATGGCTACACCTTC
CATRQGLEANYGYTF
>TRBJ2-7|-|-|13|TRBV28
TGTGCCAGCGCTGCCAGGGTCGGCTACGAGCAGTACTTC
CASAARVGYEQYF
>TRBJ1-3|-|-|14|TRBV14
TGTGCCAGCAGCCAAGAACTAAAGGGAAACACCATATATTTT
CASSQELKGNTIYF
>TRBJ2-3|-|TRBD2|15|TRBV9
TGTGCCAGCAGCGTAGCCGGGAGGGGCACAGATACGCAGTATTTT
CASSVAGRGTDTQYF
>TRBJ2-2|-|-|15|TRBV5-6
TGTGCCAGCAGCTTGTTCGGGGCGAACACCGGGGAGCTGTTTTTT
CASSLFGANTGELFF
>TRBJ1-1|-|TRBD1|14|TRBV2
TGTGCCGTCCAGGGGGCGAATGTCGTTACTGAAGCTTTCTTT
CAVQGANVVTEAFF
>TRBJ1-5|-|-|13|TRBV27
TGTGCCAGCAGTTGGAGCCTCAATCAGCCCCAGCATTTT
CASSWSLNQPQHF
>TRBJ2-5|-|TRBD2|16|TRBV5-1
TGCGCCAGCAGATCGGGGACTAGCGGTTTCCAAGAGACCCAGTACTTC
CASRSGTSGFQETQYF
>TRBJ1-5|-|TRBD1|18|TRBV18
TGTGCCAGCTCACCTAAACCCGGGACAGGGTCCTTCAATCAGCCCCAGCATTTT
CASSPKPGTGSFNQPQHF
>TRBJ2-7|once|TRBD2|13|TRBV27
TGTGCCAGCAGTGCTGCGGGGGGGCTCGAGCAGTACTTC
CASSAAGGLEQYF
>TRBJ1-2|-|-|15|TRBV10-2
TGCGCCAGCAGTGAGTCTGCTCAGGGAGGCTATGGCTACACCTTC
CASSESAQGGYGYTF
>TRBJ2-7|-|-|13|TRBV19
TGTGCCAGTAGCCGAGGACTCATCTACGAGCAGTACTTC
CASSRGLIYEQYF